These 4 T cell receptor beta chains were sequenced from one sample in a study of T cells in localized non-small cell lung cancer. Some clones are missing from TCRdb's copy, which holds only in-frame ones; the method was immunoSEQ multiplex PCR. The sample records 40,000 to 50,000 clones, roughly 90% being singletons. The sequences come from peripheral blood, collected before any cancer treatment. The receptors were sampled from an older female donor with stage I squamous cell lung carcinoma.

The rearrangement joins TRBV11-2 to TRBJ1-4, with D perhaps TRBD1 (5 bases). Trimming left V 1 base short and J 4 bases short, with 10 bases between. CDR3 length: 15 amino acids. Looked up from germline, CDR1 is SGHAT and CDR2 is FQNNGV. The CDR3 DNA reads TGTGCCAGCAGCTTAGCGGGGCAGAGTAATGAAAAACTGTTTTTT. It is translated as CASSLAGQSNEKLFF.

V and J are TRBV18 and TRBJ1-2; D ambiguous. With 2 bases removed from V and 8 bases from J, the gap between germline ends came to 18 bases. Germline V lookup: CDR1 KGHSH, CDR2 LQKENI. The CDR3 is 15 amino acids. In nucleotides, the CDR3 is TGTGCCAGCTCACCAAGAAAGGACTCCAGAGACGGCTACACCTTC. This codes for CASSPRKDSRDGYTF.

This chain uses TRBV9 with TRBJ2-2, with TRBD1 identical over 7 bases. CDR3 length equals 14 residues. J lost 4 bases, V lost 4 bases, and 4 bases had no gene match. CDR1 is SGDLS and CDR2 is YYNGEE in the germline V gene. The CDR3 loop reads CASSLDRLTGELFF. DNA of the CDR3: TGTGCCAGCAGCTTGGACAGGCTCACCGGGGAGCTGTTTTTT. Combining the CDR3 with reference TRBV9 and TRBJ2-2 gives the whole variable domain DSGVTQTPKHLITATGQRVTLRCSPRSGDLSVYWYQQSLDQGLQFLIQYYNGEERAKGNILERFSAQQFPDLHSELNLSSLELGDSALYFCASSLDRLTGELFFGEGSRLTVL.

The J gene is TRBJ2-7, the V gene TRBV15; the D call may be TRBD1 or TRBD2 (7 bases each). There are 18 residues in the CDR3. Trimming took 0 bases from V and 3 from J, leaving 21 bases between them. Germline CDR1 reads LNHNV; CDR2 reads YYDKDF (reference sequence). The CDR3 sequence: CATSREGLRQGGGYEQYF. CDR3 bases: TGTGCCACCAGCAGAGAAGGATTACGACAGGGAGGGGGCTACGAGCAGTACTTC.